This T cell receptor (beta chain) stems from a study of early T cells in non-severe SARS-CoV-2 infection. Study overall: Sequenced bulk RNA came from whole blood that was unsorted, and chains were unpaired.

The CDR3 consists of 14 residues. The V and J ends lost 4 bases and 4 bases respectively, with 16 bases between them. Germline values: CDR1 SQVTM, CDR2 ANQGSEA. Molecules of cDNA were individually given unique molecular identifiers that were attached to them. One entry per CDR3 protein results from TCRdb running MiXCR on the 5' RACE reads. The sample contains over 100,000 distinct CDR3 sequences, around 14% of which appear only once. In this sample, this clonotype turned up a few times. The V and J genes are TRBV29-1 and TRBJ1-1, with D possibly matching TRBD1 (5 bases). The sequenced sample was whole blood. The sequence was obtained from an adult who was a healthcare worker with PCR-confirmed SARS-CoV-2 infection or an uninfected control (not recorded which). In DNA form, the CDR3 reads TGCAGCGTTGCGACCCAGGGAGCGGGCACTGAAGCTTTCTTT. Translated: CSVATQGAGTEAFF.